A selection of T cell receptor beta chains follows, all from one sample in a study of blood T cell repertoires in COVID-19. Some clones are missing from TCRdb's copy, which holds only in-frame ones; the method was immunoSEQ multiplex PCR. The table includes around 150,000 clones, 86% detected once. The sample taken for sequencing was peripheral blood. These receptors came from a young man with acute or convalescent COVID-19. Each CDR3 is given with its conserved first and last residue. A D gene is named only where the DNA matches it firmly. Clone size appears in some rows only: once, few, many, or a class for an expanded clone.

>TRBD1|once|TRBV10-3|TRBJ1-2
CAISESPDRPSDYGYTF
TGTGCCATCAGTGAGTCCCCGGACAGGCCCTCTGACTATGGCTACACCTTC
>TRBD2|once|TRBV4-1|TRBJ2-1
CASSQPSLAGAYNEQFF
TGCGCCAGCTCCCAACCGAGCCTAGCGGGGGCCTACAATGAGCAGTTCTTC
>TRBD1|-|TRBV28|TRBJ1-5
CASSLTGVGYSNQPQHF
TGTGCCAGCAGTCTGACAGGGGTGGGGTATAGCAATCAGCCCCAGCATTTT
>-|-|TRBV19|TRBJ2-1
CASSIAQGNNEQFF
TGTGCCAGTAGTATCGCTCAGGGCAACAATGAGCAGTTCTTC
>TRBD2|-|TRBV4-1|TRBJ2-1
CASSPRALAGFEQFF
TGCGCCAGCAGCCCGCGCGCGCTAGCGGGGTTTGAGCAGTTCTTC
>TRBD1|-|TRBV24-1|TRBJ1-5
CATSTGVNQPQHF
TGTGCCACAAGTACAGGGGTTAATCAGCCCCAGCATTTT
>-|-|TRBV14|TRBJ1-1
CASSQTPGSGTEAFF
TGTGCCAGCAGCCAAACCCCAGGGTCGGGCACTGAAGCTTTCTTT
>-|-|TRBV20-1|TRBJ2-1
CSPQSYNEQFF
TGCAGTCCTCAGTCATACAATGAGCAGTTCTTC
>-|-|TRBV6-5|TRBJ2-2
CASRRRGNTGELFF
TGTGCCAGCAGGAGAAGAGGGAACACCGGGGAGCTGTTTTTT
>-|-|TRBV29-1|TRBJ2-7
CSVSDSSYEQYF
TGCAGCGTCTCGGACAGCTCCTACGAGCAGTACTTC
>TRBD1|-|TRBV7-9|TRBJ2-1
CASSYDRGYNEQFF
TGTGCCAGCAGCTACGACAGGGGCTACAATGAGCAGTTCTTC
>-|-|TRBV7-2|TRBJ1-6
CASSLAPERDNSPLHF
TGTGCCAGCAGCTTAGCGCCGGAGAGGGATAATTCACCCCTCCACTTT
>-|-|TRBV12-3/TRBV12-4|TRBJ2-7
CASRNQTSYEQYF
TGTGCCAGCAGGAACCAAACGAGCTACGAGCAGTACTTC
>-|few|TRBV28|TRBJ1-1
CASSLSGGSLSTEAFF
TGTGCCAGCAGTTTATCCGGAGGCAGCTTGTCCACTGAAGCTTTCTTT
>TRBD1|-|TRBV5-4|TRBJ2-2
CASSLGQGLSGELFF
TGTGCCAGCAGCTTGGGACAGGGGCTTTCCGGGGAGCTGTTTTTT
>-|-|TRBV5-1|TRBJ1-2
CASSPTGQTNYGYTF
TGCGCCAGCAGCCCAACCGGACAGACTAACTATGGCTACACCTTC
>TRBD1|-|TRBV7-8|TRBJ1-5
CASRAGTGQGQPQHF
TGTGCCAGCAGAGCCGGGACAGGACAGGGTCAGCCCCAGCATTTT
>TRBD1|-|TRBV7-3|TRBJ2-2
CASSLTSGGASYPRGTGELFF
TGTGCCAGCAGCTTAACTTCAGGGGGCGCTTCCTATCCGCGGGGCACCGGGGAGCTGTTTTTT
>TRBD2|-|TRBV4-1|TRBJ2-2
CASSQDTSSGGLDGELFF
TGCGCCAGCAGCCAAGATACCTCTAGCGGGGGTTTGGACGGGGAGCTGTTTTTT
>-|-|TRBV7-2|TRBJ1-1
CASSPGQTTEAFF
TGTGCCAGCAGCCCTGGACAAACCACTGAAGCTTTCTTT
>-|-|TRBV6-5|TRBJ1-3
CASSYSEIPGNTIYF
TGTGCCAGCAGTTACTCCGAGATCCCCGGAAACACCATATATTTT
>TRBD2|-|TRBV30|TRBJ2-7
CAWSGPGGALGEQYF
TGTGCCTGGAGTGGTCCGGGGGGGGCGCTTGGCGAGCAGTACTTC
>-|-|TRBV19|TRBJ1-6
CASSTTDSPLHF
TGTGCCAGTAGTACAACGGATTCACCCCTCCACTTT
>TRBD2|-|TRBV2|TRBJ2-1
CASSATSGGAHEQFF
TGTGCCAGCAGTGCGACTAGCGGGGGGGCGCATGAGCAGTTCTTC
>TRBD1|-|TRBV11-2|TRBJ2-5
CASSEGRTGGRGETQYF
TGTGCCAGCAGCGAGGGGAGGACAGGGGGACGGGGAGAGACCCAGTACTTC
>TRBD1|-|TRBV30|TRBJ2-5
CAWSDRGQIQETQYF
TGTGCCTGGAGCGACAGGGGACAGATCCAAGAGACCCAGTACTTC
>TRBD2|-|TRBV4-2|TRBJ2-5
CASSQGLAGGLETQYF
TGTGCCAGCAGCCAAGGTCTAGCGGGGGGGTTGGAGACCCAGTACTTC
>-|-|TRBV10-3|TRBJ1-4
CAISQNSATNEKLFF
TGTGCCATCAGTCAAAACAGTGCAACTAATGAAAAACTGTTTTTT
>-|-|TRBV11-2|TRBJ1-2
CASSEERRNYGYTF
TGTGCCAGCAGCGAAGAGCGACGGAACTATGGCTACACCTTC
>TRBD1|-|TRBV5-4|TRBJ2-3
CAVTRGLGGTDTQYF
TGTGCCGTAACCAGGGGGCTAGGGGGCACAGATACGCAGTATTTT
>-|-|TRBV4-1|TRBJ2-3
CASSQPRDSETDTQYF
TGCGCCAGCAGCCAACCACGCGACTCAGAAACAGATACGCAGTATTTT
>TRBD1|-|TRBV6-6|TRBJ1-5
CASSRTGGDNQPQHF
TGTGCCAGCAGTAGGACAGGGGGGGACAATCAGCCCCAGCATTTT
>-|-|TRBV18|TRBJ2-2
CASSPRQTNTGELFF
TGTGCCAGCTCACCACGTCAGACGAACACCGGGGAGCTGTTTTTT
>TRBD1|-|TRBV4-2|TRBJ1-1
CASSQVTGENTEAFF
TGTGCCAGCAGCCAAGTGACAGGGGAGAACACTGAAGCTTTCTTT
>-|-|TRBV28|TRBJ1-5
CASSFTLNQPQHF
TGTGCCAGCAGTTTTACTCTCAATCAGCCCCAGCATTTT
>-|-|TRBV30|TRBJ1-1
CAGSQVPSRNEAFF
TGTGCCGGATCCCAAGTCCCGAGCAGGAATGAAGCTTTCTTT
>-|-|TRBV5-5|TRBJ2-2
CASSLEQGIKTGELFF
TGTGCCAGCAGCTTGGAACAGGGCATCAAAACCGGGGAGCTGTTTTTT
>-|-|TRBV30|TRBJ1-6
CAWTLAGGGRGSPLHF
TGTGCCTGGACCTTGGCGGGAGGTGGAAGAGGTTCACCCCTCCACTTT
>-|-|TRBV20-1|TRBJ2-3
CSASFTGLITDTQYF
TGCAGTGCTAGTTTCACAGGATTAATCACAGATACGCAGTATTTT
>-|few|TRBV3-1/TRBV3-2|TRBJ2-2
CASSAHNTGELFF
TGTGCCAGCAGTGCACATAACACCGGGGAGCTGTTTTTT
>-|-|TRBV5-1|TRBJ2-1
CASSLPSNEQFF
TGCGCCAGCAGCTTGCCCAGCAATGAGCAGTTCTTC
>TRBD1|-|TRBV12-3/TRBV12-4|TRBJ1-1
CASRWTGNTEAFF
TGTGCCAGCAGGTGGACAGGGAACACTGAAGCTTTCTTT
>-|-|TRBV28|TRBJ1-3
CASSRPGSGNTIYF
TGTGCCAGCAGTAGACCGGGTTCTGGAAACACCATATATTTT
>TRBD1|-|TRBV5-6|TRBJ1-2
CASSFRTGSLDGYTF
TGTGCCAGCAGCTTTCGGACAGGGTCATTGGATGGCTACACCTTC
>TRBD1|few|TRBV28|TRBJ1-2
CASSLSRDSFGGYTF
TGTGCCAGCAGTTTAAGTCGGGACAGTTTCGGCGGCTACACCTTC
>-|-|TRBV27|TRBJ1-2
CASSLSRAAYGYTF
TGTGCCAGCAGTTTATCCAGGGCAGCCTATGGCTACACCTTC
>TRBD1|-|TRBV7-3|TRBJ2-6
CASSLSDRGLAGANVLTF
TGTGCCAGCAGCTTATCGGACAGGGGGCTGGCTGGGGCCAACGTCCTGACTTTC